A single sample is the source of the 14 T cell receptor beta chains below, sequenced in a study of T cells in Graves' hyperthyroidism and ophthalmopathy. The TCR beta CDR3 regions underwent amplification using RNA transcripts as the source. HTBI primers were used for first-round RT-PCR of the TCR CDR3. TCRdb re-called the multiplex PCR reads through MiXCR, storing one row per CDR3 protein. The repertoire holds 340,000 or so distinct CDR3 sequences, with around 17% as singletons. The sample comprised blood. The source is a man younger than 40 with Graves' hyperthyroidism.

This clonotype showed up many times. The V call is TRBV6-2 or TRBV6-3, the J call TRBJ2-7, with D perhaps TRBD1 (5 bases). Germline V CDR1 and CDR2: MNHEY, SVGEGT. This CDR3 is built from 14 residues. V was clipped by 10 bases and J by 1 base, with 17 bases between them. The CDR3 DNA is TGTGCCACCGAGCCAATAGGGGTATCCTACGAGCAGTACTTC. This encodes CATEPIGVSYEQYF.

This clonotype was seen many times. The V call is TRBV5-1, the J call TRBJ2-2; possibly TRBD2 for D (6 bases). This CDR3 spans 14 amino acids. Germline assignment: CDR1 SGHRS and CDR2 YFSETQ. Deletions cut 5 bases from V and 4 bases from J, with 12 bases between. CDR3 protein: CASSRTTSTGELFF. The CDR3 nucleotides are TGCGCCAGCAGTAGGACTACAAGCACCGGGGAGCTGTTTTTT.

This clonotype was counted at least ten times. An end of the junction does not agree with germline; a read error may underlie this. The gene calls are TRBV7-9 and TRBJ1-1; D remains ambiguous. Looked up from germline, CDR1 is SEHNR and CDR2 is FQNEAQ (reference sequence). This CDR3 has 13 amino acids. The CDR3 here is CASSLGVNNEAFF. CDR3 nucleotides: TGTGCCAGCAGCTTAGGGGTGAACAATGAAGCTTTCTTT.

This clonotype was recorded at least ten times. The rearrangement links TRBV2 to TRBJ2-7; possibly TRBD1 or TRBD2 for D (5 bases each). Trimming removed 1 base from V and 5 bases from J, with 9 bases in between. The CDR3 runs to 13 residues. CDR1 SNHLY and CDR2 FYNNEI come from the germline V gene. CDR3 sequence: CASSEEGRDEQYF. The DNA of the CDR3 is TGTGCCAGCAGTGAAGAGGGGCGGGACGAGCAGTACTTC.

This clonotype was counted at least ten times. The chain uses TRBV18 and TRBJ1-2; no clear D. Looked up from germline, CDR1 is KGHSH and CDR2 is LQKENI. Trimming removed 2 bases from V and 4 bases from J, with 5 bases in between. This CDR3 is 12 amino acids long. The CDR3 DNA reads TGTGCCAGCTCACCAGGGATCTATGGCTACACCTTC. Residues: CASSPGIYGYTF.

The rearrangement uses TRBV20-1 and TRBJ1-2; D gene unclear. Germline V lookup: CDR1 DFQATT, CDR2 SNEGSKA (reference sequence). Trimming left V 2 bases short and J 7 bases short, with 11 bases between. This CDR3 region has 12 residues. The CDR3 DNA reads as TGCAGTGCTAGAATAGGCGGTCGTGGCTACACCTTC. It is translated as CSARIGGRGYTF.

V usage is TRBV15 and J usage is TRBJ2-1; D might be TRBD1 (6 bases). Germline CDR1 is LNHNV and CDR2 is YYDKDF (reference sequence). The CDR3 is made up of 15 amino acids. V dropped 4 bases and J dropped 5 bases, with 15 bases sitting between them. Written as DNA, the CDR3 is TGTGCCACCAGCAAGGGTCGGGACACCAACAATGAGCAGTTCTTC. Its protein product is CATSKGRDTNNEQFF.

About this clonotype: This may stem from a read error, because a much larger clone lies one nucleotide away. The chain employs TRBV6-1 and TRBJ2-7, with D tentatively TRBD2 (5 bases). The CDR3 is made up of 15 amino acids. Trimming removed 7 bases from V and 5 bases from J, with 21 bases in between. Germline V lookup: CDR1 MNHNS, CDR2 SASEGT. The chain's CDR3 is CASNYTPDGIHEQYF. Written as DNA, the CDR3 is TGTGCCAGCAACTATACTCCCGACGGGATTCACGAGCAGTACTTC.

The chain couples TRBV20-1 to TRBJ2-5, with 9 bases that match TRBD2. Germline V gene data show CDR1 as DFQATT and CDR2 as SNEGSKA (reference sequence). This CDR3 is built from 15 residues. V trimming: 4 bases; J trimming: 5 bases; junction bases outside the gene matches: 11. CDR3 residues: CSANPRDSGSETQYF. The CDR3 region has the DNA TGCAGTGCTAACCCCAGGGATAGCGGGAGCGAGACCCAGTACTTC.

This clonotype has a count of ten or more. CDR3 in DNA: TGTGCCAGCAGTTTATCGGGGAGCTCTGGAAACACCATATATTTT. Translated, it gives CASSLSGSSGNTIYF. The J gene is TRBJ1-3, the V gene TRBV12-3 or TRBV12-4; D remains unclear. V lost 2 bases, J lost 0 bases, and 8 bases lay in between. The CDR3 runs 15 residues.

The chain uses TRBV27 and TRBJ2-2, with TRBD2 as a possible D gene (6 bases). Germline lookup yields CDR1 MNHEY and CDR2 SMNVEV (reference sequence). With 4 bases removed from V and 0 bases from J, the gap between germline ends came to 15 bases. The CDR3 spans 17 residues. The CDR3 DNA follows: TGTGCCAGCAGTTCCTCCTCGGGAGCCTCGAACACCGGGGAGCTGTTTTTT. Translating gives CASSSSSGASNTGELFF.

This clonotype was observed many times. This chain links TRBV6-1 with TRBJ1-2; D not resolved. In germline, CDR1 is MNHNS, CDR2 SASEGT. The CDR3 spans 15 residues. V gave up 3 bases and J gave up 5 bases, with 16 bases separating them. The CDR3 is CASSEIFQSPYGYTF. The DNA of the CDR3 is TGTGCCAGCAGTGAGATCTTCCAGAGCCCGTATGGCTACACCTTC.

This clonotype was seen a handful of times. The chain links TRBV7-2 to TRBJ2-7; no definite D call. V lost 1 base and J lost 7, with 14 bases in between. This CDR3 has 14 amino acids. Germline V gives CDR1 SGHTA, CDR2 FQGNSA. The CDR3, as DNA: TGTGCCAGCAGCTTAGACGGCCCCGAGGATGAGCAGTACTTC. Protein: CASSLDGPEDEQYF.

The chain recombines TRBV12-3 or TRBV12-4 with TRBJ2-5; TRBD2 matches at 14 bases. The CDR3 length is 15 residues. J lost 4 bases, V lost 7 bases, and 5 bases had no gene match. As DNA, the CDR3 is TGTGCCAGCATGACTAGCGGGAGGGGTGGAGAGACCCAGTACTTC. The encoded protein is CASMTSGRGGETQYF.